One T cell receptor beta chain is described in this entry. This CDR3 spans 16 amino acids. Germline V CDR1 and CDR2: MDHEN, SYDVKM. The J segment lost 6 bases and the V segment lost 6 bases, leaving 14 bases of the junction unmatched. Clones were sequenced by immunoSEQ multiplex PCR, and TCRdb holds only the in-frame ones, with some missing. Of around 130,000 clones listed, about 88% were seen once; the top ten hold about 3.4%. The source of the sample is a study of control samples from healthy donors and cancer patients. This clonotype originated in a man aged 50 to 59 in good health. The sequencing sample was made of blood. J is TRBJ1-2 and V is TRBV28, with TRBD1 matching 9 bases. The CDR3 DNA reads TGTGCCAGCAGCAGTGCTGCCCCGACAGGGGGAGATGGCTACACCTTC. Translating it yields CASSSAAPTGGDGYTF.